A selection of T cell receptor beta chains follows, all from one sample in a study of shared clonotypes between healthy human individuals. Using immunoSEQ multiplex PCR, the repertoire was profiled, and TCRdb retains in-frame clones only, with some absent. The sample consists of millions of clones, around nine tenths of them appearing once. Material: naive CD4+ T cells sorted from blood. Receptor source: a man younger than 35 in good health. Each CDR3 is given with its conserved first and last residue. The D gene is left open where the match is weak. Size is omitted from some rows. Given values are once, few, many or a class for expanded clones.

cdr3_nt: TGCGCCAGCAGCTTGGGACTAGCGGGAGGGTTCATCCCCGAGACCCAGTACTTC
cdr3_aa: CASSLGLAGGFIPETQYF
j_call: TRBJ2-5
d_call: TRBD2
v_call: TRBV5-1
clone_size: -

cdr3_nt: TGCGCCAGCAGCCCGGACAGGGCGGAAGGCTACACCTTC
cdr3_aa: CASSPDRAEGYTF
j_call: TRBJ1-2
d_call: TRBD1
v_call: TRBV5-1
clone_size: once

cdr3_nt: TGTGCCAGCACCCCTGACTGGAATCAGCCCCAGCATTTT
cdr3_aa: CASTPDWNQPQHF
j_call: TRBJ1-5
d_call: -
v_call: TRBV2
clone_size: -

cdr3_nt: TGTGCCAGCAGCTTGGTTTCATGGGGGAGCTATGGCTACACCTTC
cdr3_aa: CASSLVSWGSYGYTF
j_call: TRBJ1-2
d_call: -
v_call: TRBV5-6
clone_size: -

cdr3_nt: TGTGCCACCAGCAGAGATAACACTGAAGCTTTCTTT
cdr3_aa: CATSRDNTEAFF
j_call: TRBJ1-1
d_call: -
v_call: TRBV15
clone_size: few

cdr3_nt: TGTGCCAGCTCACAAACCGGGACAGGGCCTGGAAACACCATATATTTT
cdr3_aa: CASSQTGTGPGNTIYF
j_call: TRBJ1-3
d_call: TRBD1
v_call: TRBV18
clone_size: -

cdr3_nt: TGTGCCTGGAGCGACCTGGGGGATGAGCAGTTCTTC
cdr3_aa: CAWSDLGDEQFF
j_call: TRBJ2-1
d_call: -
v_call: TRBV30
clone_size: few

cdr3_nt: TGCGCCAGCAGTCAGGGTCCTCTAGCGGGCCCTATGGGGGGGGAGCTGTTTTTT
cdr3_aa: CASSQGPLAGPMGGELFF
j_call: TRBJ2-2
d_call: TRBD2
v_call: TRBV23-1
clone_size: once

cdr3_nt: TGTGCCAGCAGTTACTCGATGATTTCGACAGGGGCTGGCTACACCTTC
cdr3_aa: CASSYSMISTGAGYTF
j_call: TRBJ1-2
d_call: TRBD1
v_call: TRBV6-5
clone_size: -

cdr3_nt: TGTGCCAGCAGCTCTACAGGGGCCCGGGACGAGCAGTACTTC
cdr3_aa: CASSSTGARDEQYF
j_call: TRBJ2-7
d_call: TRBD1
v_call: TRBV7-6
clone_size: -

cdr3_nt: TGTGCCAGCAATCACCCCGGGAGTGTCTACGAGCAGTACTTC
cdr3_aa: CASNHPGSVYEQYF
j_call: TRBJ2-7
d_call: -
v_call: TRBV7-9
clone_size: -

cdr3_nt: TGTGCCAGCACCATACGAGGGGCGGGGGACAATGAGCAGTTCTTC
cdr3_aa: CASTIRGAGDNEQFF
j_call: TRBJ2-1
d_call: TRBD2
v_call: TRBV6-6
clone_size: -

cdr3_nt: TGTGCCAGCAGCGTACCCGGGGGCACCGGGGAGCTGTTTTTT
cdr3_aa: CASSVPGGTGELFF
j_call: TRBJ2-2
d_call: -
v_call: TRBV9
clone_size: -

cdr3_nt: TGTGCCAGCAGCGTTCAGGGGTTTTCGAACACTGAAGCTTTCTTT
cdr3_aa: CASSVQGFSNTEAFF
j_call: TRBJ1-1
d_call: -
v_call: TRBV7-2
clone_size: -

cdr3_nt: TGTGCCAGCTCACAGGGACGGGCTTGGAGGACCCAGTACTTC
cdr3_aa: CASSQGRAWRTQYF
j_call: TRBJ2-5
d_call: -
v_call: TRBV18
clone_size: -

cdr3_nt: TGTGCCAGCAGGGGAGGCGGCTACACCTTC
cdr3_aa: CASRGGGYTF
j_call: TRBJ1-2
d_call: -
v_call: TRBV2
clone_size: few

cdr3_nt: TGCGCCAGCAGCCAAGAGGGGACTAATCAGCCCCAGCATTTT
cdr3_aa: CASSQEGTNQPQHF
j_call: TRBJ1-5
d_call: -
v_call: TRBV4-3
clone_size: few

cdr3_nt: TGTGCCAGCTCCCCTCTAGGGGGATTAGGCAATGAGCAGTTCTTC
cdr3_aa: CASSPLGGLGNEQFF
j_call: TRBJ2-1
d_call: -
v_call: TRBV18
clone_size: -

cdr3_nt: TGTGCCAGCAGTTACTCGAGCGGGACCTACGAGCAGTACTTC
cdr3_aa: CASSYSSGTYEQYF
j_call: TRBJ2-7
d_call: TRBD2
v_call: TRBV6-5
clone_size: -

cdr3_nt: TGTGCCAGCAGTGGGAAGGCGGGACAGGTGGTTAACAATGAGCAGTTCTTC
cdr3_aa: CASSGKAGQVVNNEQFF
j_call: TRBJ2-1
d_call: TRBD1
v_call: TRBV27
clone_size: -

cdr3_nt: TGTGCCAGCAGTGATACGTATCCAGGGAACTATGGCTACACCTTC
cdr3_aa: CASSDTYPGNYGYTF
j_call: TRBJ1-2
d_call: -
v_call: TRBV6-1
clone_size: -

cdr3_nt: TGTGCCAGTAGTACCCGAGGAATGGGCTTCAATCAGCCCCAGCATTTT
cdr3_aa: CASSTRGMGFNQPQHF
j_call: TRBJ1-5
d_call: -
v_call: TRBV19
clone_size: once

cdr3_nt: TGTGCCAGCAGCTTAGTAACAGGGGTGAACACTGAAGCTTTCTTT
cdr3_aa: CASSLVTGVNTEAFF
j_call: TRBJ1-1
d_call: TRBD1
v_call: TRBV7-2
clone_size: few

cdr3_nt: TGTGCCAGCAGTTACTCAAGCGGAGGACTATACGAGCAGTACTTC
cdr3_aa: CASSYSSGGLYEQYF
j_call: TRBJ2-7
d_call: -
v_call: TRBV6-5
clone_size: -

cdr3_nt: TGCGCCAGCAGCCAAGGGGTCGGGGCTGACGAAAAACTGTTTTTT
cdr3_aa: CASSQGVGADEKLFF
j_call: TRBJ1-4
d_call: -
v_call: TRBV4-3
clone_size: -

cdr3_nt: TGCGCCAGCAGCTTAGGGACAGGGTCTTCGGCCAAAAACATTCAGTACTTC
cdr3_aa: CASSLGTGSSAKNIQYF
j_call: TRBJ2-4
d_call: TRBD1
v_call: TRBV5-1
clone_size: -

cdr3_nt: TGCGCCAGCAGTCCCGGAGCCCCGTCGGGCGGGGAGCTGTTTTTT
cdr3_aa: CASSPGAPSGGELFF
j_call: TRBJ2-2
d_call: -
v_call: TRBV10-1
clone_size: -

cdr3_nt: TGTGCCAGCAGTCCAGGCTACGAGCAGTACTTC
cdr3_aa: CASSPGYEQYF
j_call: TRBJ2-7
d_call: -
v_call: TRBV28
clone_size: -

cdr3_nt: TGTGCCAGCAGCCACCCGGGACAGGGGAACACCATATATTTT
cdr3_aa: CASSHPGQGNTIYF
j_call: TRBJ1-3
d_call: TRBD1
v_call: TRBV5-5
clone_size: -

cdr3_nt: TGCAGTGCAAGGACAGGGGGCTTGGCTTTCTTT
cdr3_aa: CSARTGGLAFF
j_call: TRBJ1-1
d_call: TRBD1
v_call: TRBV20-1
clone_size: few

cdr3_nt: TGCGCCAGCAGCTTGGGGGGCAGGGACACAGATACGCAGTATTTT
cdr3_aa: CASSLGGRDTDTQYF
j_call: TRBJ2-3
d_call: -
v_call: TRBV5-1
clone_size: -